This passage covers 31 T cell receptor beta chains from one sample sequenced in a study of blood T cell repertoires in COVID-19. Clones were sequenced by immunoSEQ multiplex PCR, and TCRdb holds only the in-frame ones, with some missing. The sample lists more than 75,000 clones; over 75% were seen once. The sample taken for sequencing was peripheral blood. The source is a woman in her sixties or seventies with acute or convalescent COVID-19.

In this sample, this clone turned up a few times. The CDR3 region has the DNA TGTGCCAGCAGCCGGGGGGTGAACACTGAAGCTTTCTTT. It translates to CASSRGVNTEAFF. The rearrangement uses TRBV25-1 and TRBJ1-1; tentative D call: TRBD1 (5 bases). CDR1 is MGHDK and CDR2 is SYGVNS in the germline V gene. The CDR3 is made up of 13 amino acids. V lost 6 bases and J lost 0, with 8 bases in between.

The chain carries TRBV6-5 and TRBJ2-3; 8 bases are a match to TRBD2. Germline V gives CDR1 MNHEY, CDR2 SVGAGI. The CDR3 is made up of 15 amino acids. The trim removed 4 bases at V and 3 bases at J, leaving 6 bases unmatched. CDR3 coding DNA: TGTGCCAGCAGTTCCCGCACTAGCGGTACAGATACGCAGTATTTT. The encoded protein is CASSSRTSGTDTQYF.

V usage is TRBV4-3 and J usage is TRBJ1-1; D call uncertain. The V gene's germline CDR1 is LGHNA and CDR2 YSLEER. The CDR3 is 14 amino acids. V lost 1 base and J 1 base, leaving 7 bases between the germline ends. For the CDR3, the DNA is TGCGCCAGCAGCCAAGCTGGCGGGAACACTGAAGCTTTCTTT. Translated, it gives CASSQAGGNTEAFF.

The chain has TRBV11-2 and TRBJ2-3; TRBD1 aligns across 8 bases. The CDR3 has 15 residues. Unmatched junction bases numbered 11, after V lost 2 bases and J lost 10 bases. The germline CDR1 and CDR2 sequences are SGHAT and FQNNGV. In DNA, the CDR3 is TGTGCCAGCAGCTTAAATAGACCGGGACAGGCACCGCAGTATTTT. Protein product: CASSLNRPGQAPQYF.

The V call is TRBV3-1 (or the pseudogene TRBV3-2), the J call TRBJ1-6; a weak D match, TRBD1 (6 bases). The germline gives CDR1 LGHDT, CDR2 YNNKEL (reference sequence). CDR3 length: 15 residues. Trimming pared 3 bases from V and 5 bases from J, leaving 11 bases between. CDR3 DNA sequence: TGTGCCAGCAGCCAGACGGACAGTAATAATTCACCCCTCCACTTT. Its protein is CASSQTDSNNSPLHF.

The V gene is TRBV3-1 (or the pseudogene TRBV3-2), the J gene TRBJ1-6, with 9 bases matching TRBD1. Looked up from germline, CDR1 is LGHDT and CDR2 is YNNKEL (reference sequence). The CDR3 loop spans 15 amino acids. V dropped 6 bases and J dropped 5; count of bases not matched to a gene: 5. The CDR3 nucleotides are TGTGCCAGCAGGGGGGGACAGGGCAATAATTCACCCCTCCACTTT. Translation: CASRGGQGNNSPLHF.

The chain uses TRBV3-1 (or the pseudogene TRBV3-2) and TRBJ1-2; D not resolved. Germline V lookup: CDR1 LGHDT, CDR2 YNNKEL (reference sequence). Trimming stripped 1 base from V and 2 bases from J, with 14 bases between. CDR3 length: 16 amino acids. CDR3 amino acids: CASSQAAQQPNYGYTF. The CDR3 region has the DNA TGTGCCAGCAGCCAAGCGGCTCAACAGCCAAACTATGGCTACACCTTC.

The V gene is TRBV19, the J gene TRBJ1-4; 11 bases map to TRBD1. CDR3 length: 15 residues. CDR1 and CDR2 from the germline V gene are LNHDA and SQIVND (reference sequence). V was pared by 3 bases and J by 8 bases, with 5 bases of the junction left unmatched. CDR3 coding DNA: TGTGCCAGTAGTATTGGAGGACAGGGGGCCGAAAAACTGTTTTTT. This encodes CASSIGGQGAEKLFF.

CDR3 nucleotide sequence: TGCGCCAGCAGCTCGACAGGGGGGCCACTCTCTGGAAACACCATATATTTT. This gives the protein CASSSTGGPLSGNTIYF. This chain connects TRBV5-1 to TRBJ1-3; TRBD1 matches 9 bases. Germline V gene lookup returns CDR1 SGHRS and CDR2 YFSETQ. The trim removed 3 bases at V and 0 bases at J, leaving 7 bases unmatched. The length of the CDR3 is 17 residues. Full variable domain (outside the CDR3, taken from reference TRBV5-1 and TRBJ1-3): KAGVTQTPRYLIKTRGQQVTLSCSPISGHRSVSWYQQTPGQGLQFLFEYFSETQRNKGNFPGRFSGRQFSNSRSEMNVSTLELGDSALYLCASSSTGGPLSGNTIYFGEGSWLTVV.

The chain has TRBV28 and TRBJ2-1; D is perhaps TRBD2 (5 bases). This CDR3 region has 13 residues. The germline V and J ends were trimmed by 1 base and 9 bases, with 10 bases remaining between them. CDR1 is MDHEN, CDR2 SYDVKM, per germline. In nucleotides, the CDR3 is TGTGCCAGCAGTTTATCCGGGGAAGGTGAGCAGTTCTTC. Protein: CASSLSGEGEQFF.

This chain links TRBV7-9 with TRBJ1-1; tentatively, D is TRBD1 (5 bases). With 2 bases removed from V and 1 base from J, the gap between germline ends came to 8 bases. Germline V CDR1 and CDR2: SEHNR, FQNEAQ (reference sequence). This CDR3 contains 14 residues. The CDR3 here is CASSLRQGNTEAFF. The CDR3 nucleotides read TGTGCCAGCAGCTTAAGGCAGGGGAACACTGAAGCTTTCTTT.

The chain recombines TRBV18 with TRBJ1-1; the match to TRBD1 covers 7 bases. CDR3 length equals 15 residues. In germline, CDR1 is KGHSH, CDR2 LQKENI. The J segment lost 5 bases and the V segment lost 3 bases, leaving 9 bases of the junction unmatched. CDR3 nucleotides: TGTGCCAGCTCACCGGACGGGGACAGACGAACTGAAGCTTTCTTT. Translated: CASSPDGDRRTEAFF.

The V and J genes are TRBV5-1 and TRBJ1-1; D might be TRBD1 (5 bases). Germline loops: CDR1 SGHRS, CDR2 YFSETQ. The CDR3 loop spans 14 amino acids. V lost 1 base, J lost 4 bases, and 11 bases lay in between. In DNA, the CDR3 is TGCGCCAGCAGCTTGAAGGTCGGGGGCACTGAAGCTTTCTTT. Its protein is CASSLKVGGTEAFF.

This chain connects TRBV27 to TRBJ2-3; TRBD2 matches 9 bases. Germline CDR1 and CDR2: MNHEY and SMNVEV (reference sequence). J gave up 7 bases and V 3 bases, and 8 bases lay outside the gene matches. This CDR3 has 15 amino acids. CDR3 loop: CASSFPGTSPYTQYF. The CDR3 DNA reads TGTGCCAGCAGTTTCCCTGGGACTAGCCCGTATACGCAGTATTTT.

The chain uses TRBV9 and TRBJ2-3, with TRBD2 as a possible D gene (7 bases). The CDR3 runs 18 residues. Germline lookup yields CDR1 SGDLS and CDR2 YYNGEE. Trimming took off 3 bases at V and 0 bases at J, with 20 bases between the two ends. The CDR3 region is CASSAVGGALTSTDTQYF. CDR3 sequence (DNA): TGTGCCAGCAGCGCCGTTGGGGGGGCGCTTACTAGCACAGATACGCAGTATTTT.

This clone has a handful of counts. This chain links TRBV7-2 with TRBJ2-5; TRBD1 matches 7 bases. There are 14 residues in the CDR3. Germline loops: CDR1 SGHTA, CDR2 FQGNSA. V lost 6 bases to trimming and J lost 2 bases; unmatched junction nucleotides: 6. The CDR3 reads CASRVGQAQETQYF. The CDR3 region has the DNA TGTGCCAGCAGAGTCGGACAGGCTCAAGAGACCCAGTACTTC.

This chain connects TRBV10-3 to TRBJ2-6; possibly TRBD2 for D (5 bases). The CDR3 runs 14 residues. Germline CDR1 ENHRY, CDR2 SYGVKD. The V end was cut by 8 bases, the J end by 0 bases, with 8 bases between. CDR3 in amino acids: CAIGEGSGANVLTF. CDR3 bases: TGTGCCATCGGCGAGGGCTCTGGGGCCAACGTCCTGACTTTC.

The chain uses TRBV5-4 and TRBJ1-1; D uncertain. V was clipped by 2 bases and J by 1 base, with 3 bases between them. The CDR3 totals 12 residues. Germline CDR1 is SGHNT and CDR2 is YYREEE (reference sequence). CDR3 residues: CASSFSNTEAFF. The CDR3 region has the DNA TGTGCCAGCAGCTTCTCGAACACTGAAGCTTTCTTT.

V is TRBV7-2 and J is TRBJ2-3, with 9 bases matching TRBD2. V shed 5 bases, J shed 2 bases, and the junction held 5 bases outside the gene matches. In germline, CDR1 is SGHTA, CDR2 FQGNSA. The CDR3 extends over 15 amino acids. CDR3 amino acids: CASSGGLAFTDTQYF. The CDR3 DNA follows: TGTGCCAGCAGCGGGGGACTAGCTTTCACAGATACGCAGTATTTT. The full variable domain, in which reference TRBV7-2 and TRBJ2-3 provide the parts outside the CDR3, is GAGVSQSPSNKVTEKGKDVELRCDPISGHTALYWYRQSLGQGLEFLIYFQGNSAPDKSGLPSDRFSAERTGGSVSTLTIQRTQQEDSAVYLCASSGGLAFTDTQYFGPGTRLTVL.

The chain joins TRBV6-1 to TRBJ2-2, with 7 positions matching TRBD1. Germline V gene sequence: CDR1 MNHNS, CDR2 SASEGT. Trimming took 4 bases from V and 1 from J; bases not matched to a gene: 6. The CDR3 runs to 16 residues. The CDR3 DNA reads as TGTGCCAGCAGTGGTTCAAGGGGGCGGAACACCGGGGAGCTGTTTTTT. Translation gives CASSGSRGRNTGELFF.

CDR3 amino acids: CSVYLQLNTGELFF. The CDR3 coding sequence is TGCAGCGTTTATTTGCAACTGAACACCGGGGAGCTGTTTTTT. This chain joins TRBV29-1 and TRBJ2-2; D is ambiguous. The germline V gene has CDR1 SQVTM and CDR2 ANQGSEA. V lost 5 bases and J lost 1, with 11 bases in between. The CDR3 loop spans 14 amino acids.

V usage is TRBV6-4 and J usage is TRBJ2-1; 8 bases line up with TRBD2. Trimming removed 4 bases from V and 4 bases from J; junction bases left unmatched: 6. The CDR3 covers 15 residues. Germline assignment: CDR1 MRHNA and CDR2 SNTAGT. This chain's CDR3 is CASSATGGTYNEQFF. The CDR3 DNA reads TGTGCCAGCAGTGCCACGGGGGGGACGTACAATGAGCAGTTCTTC.

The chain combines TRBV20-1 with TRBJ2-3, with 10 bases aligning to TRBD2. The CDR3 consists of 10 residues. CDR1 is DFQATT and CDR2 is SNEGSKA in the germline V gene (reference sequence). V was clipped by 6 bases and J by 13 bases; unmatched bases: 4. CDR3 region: CSARTSGEYF. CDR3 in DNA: TGCAGTGCGCGGACTAGCGGCGAGTATTTT.

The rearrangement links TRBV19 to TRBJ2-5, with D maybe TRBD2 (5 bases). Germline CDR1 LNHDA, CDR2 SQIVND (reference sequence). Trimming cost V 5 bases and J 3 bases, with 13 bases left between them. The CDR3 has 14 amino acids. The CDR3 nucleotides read TGTGCCAGTAGTCTCCAAACAGCGGAAGAGACCCAGTACTTC. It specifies CASSLQTAEETQYF.

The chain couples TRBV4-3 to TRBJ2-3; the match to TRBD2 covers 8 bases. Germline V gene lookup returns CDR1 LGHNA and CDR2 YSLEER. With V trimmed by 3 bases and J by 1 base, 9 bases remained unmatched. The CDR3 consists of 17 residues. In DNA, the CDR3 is TGCGCCAGCAGCCAGGGAACGGGGGGGGGACGCACAGATACGCAGTATTTT. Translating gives CASSQGTGGGRTDTQYF.

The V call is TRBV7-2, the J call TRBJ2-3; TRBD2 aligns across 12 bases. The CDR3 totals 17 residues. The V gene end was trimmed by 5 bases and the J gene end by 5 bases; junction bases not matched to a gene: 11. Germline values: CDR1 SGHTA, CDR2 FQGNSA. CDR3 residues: CASSLGLAGGGLDTQYF. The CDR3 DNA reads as TGTGCCAGCAGCCTTGGGCTAGCGGGAGGGGGGCTAGATACGCAGTATTTT.

The CDR3 DNA reads as TGTGCCAGCAGTTTAACTAGCGGGGGCCCTAGCACAGATACGCAGTATTTT. This translates into CASSLTSGGPSTDTQYF. J is TRBJ2-3 and V is TRBV27; 11 bases are a match to TRBD2. Germline-derived CDR1 and CDR2 are MNHEY and SMNVEV (reference sequence). CDR3 length: 17 amino acids. Germline trimming cut 2 bases from V and 0 bases from J; bases unmatched to any gene: 4.

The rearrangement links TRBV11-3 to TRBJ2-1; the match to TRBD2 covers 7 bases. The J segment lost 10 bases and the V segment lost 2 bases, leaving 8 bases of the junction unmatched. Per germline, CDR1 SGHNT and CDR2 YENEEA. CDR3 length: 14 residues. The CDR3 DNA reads TGTGCCAGCAGCTTAATTGAGCGGGGAAGCGAGCAGTTCTTC. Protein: CASSLIERGSEQFF.

The CDR3 region is CASSVFPGQGRETQYF. CDR3 DNA sequence: TGTGCCAGCAGCGTCTTTCCGGGACAGGGCCGAGAGACCCAGTACTTC. The V call is TRBV5-6, the J call TRBJ2-5; 9 bases map to TRBD1. The ends lost 4 bases at V and 4 bases at J; junction bases unmatched: 11. Per the germline V gene, CDR1 is SGHDT and CDR2 is YYEEEE. The CDR3 loop spans 16 amino acids.

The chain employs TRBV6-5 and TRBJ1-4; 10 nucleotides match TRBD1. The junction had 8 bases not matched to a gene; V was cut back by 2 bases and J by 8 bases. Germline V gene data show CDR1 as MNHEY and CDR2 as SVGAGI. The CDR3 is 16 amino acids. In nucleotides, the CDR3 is TGTGCCAGCAGTTACGGATGGGACAGGGGTTCCGAAAAACTGTTTTTT. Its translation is CASSYGWDRGSEKLFF.

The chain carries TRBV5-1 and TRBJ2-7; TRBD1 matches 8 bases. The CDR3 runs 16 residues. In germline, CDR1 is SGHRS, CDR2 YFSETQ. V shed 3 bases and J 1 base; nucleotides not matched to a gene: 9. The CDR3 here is CASSSNRDRRSYEQYV. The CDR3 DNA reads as TGCGCCAGCAGCTCGAACCGGGACAGGAGATCCTACGAGCAGTACGTC.